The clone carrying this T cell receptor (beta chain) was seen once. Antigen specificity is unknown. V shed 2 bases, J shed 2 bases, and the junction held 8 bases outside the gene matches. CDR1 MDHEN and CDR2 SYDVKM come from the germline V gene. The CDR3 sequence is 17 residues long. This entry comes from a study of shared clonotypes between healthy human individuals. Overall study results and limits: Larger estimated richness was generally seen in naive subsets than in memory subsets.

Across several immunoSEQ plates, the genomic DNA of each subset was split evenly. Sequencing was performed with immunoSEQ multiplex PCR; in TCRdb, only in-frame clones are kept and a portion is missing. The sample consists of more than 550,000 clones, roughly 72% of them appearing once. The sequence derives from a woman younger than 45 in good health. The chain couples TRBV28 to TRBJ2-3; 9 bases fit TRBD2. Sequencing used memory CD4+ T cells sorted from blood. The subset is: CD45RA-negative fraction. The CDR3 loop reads CASSLLAGGLFTDTQYF. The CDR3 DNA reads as TGTGCCAGCAGTTTACTGGCGGGAGGGCTATTCACAGATACGCAGTATTTT.